This T cell receptor (beta chain) emerged from a study of blood T cell repertoires in COVID-19 (dated by TCRdb to about 2020). Regarding the study in general: Samples covering the acute and convalescent phases of COVID-19 were provided by collaborators in the United States, Italy and Spain. The samples were drawn from two sources: the first 160 participants of the ongoing ImmuneRACE study, and about 1,300 subjects contributed by 6 global collaborators. The repertoires were released in a freely available public database meant as a resource for research on the immune response to SARS-CoV-2. The material from the prospective study consisted of cDNA or gDNA derived from T cells, B-cell-depleted T cells, or PBMCs. The sample metadata nearly always contained a de-identified subject ID, COVID-19 status, age in years and sex. Where available, HLA class I and class II types were obtained from metadata supplied by the sample provider rather than from assay-based typing. Subjects who had been exposed to COVID-19, were actively infected with it, or had recovered from it provided the deeply sampled blood TCRbeta repertoires that made up the dataset.

Concerning this clone itself: Its binding antigen is unknown. No base quality values were provided; no much bigger clone lies one nucleotide off.

TCRbeta CDR3 regions were amplified from genomic DNA using the immunoSEQ Assay, a bias-controlled multiplex PCR. Processing in the source paper ran as follows. Nucleated cell counts per sample were estimated from amplification of reference gene primers within the assay. Sequence reads were collapsed and filtered to measure the absolute abundance of every unique TCRbeta CDR3 rearrangement. For each sample, productive Simpson clonality was calculated by taking the square root of Simpson's diversity index across productive rearrangements. The table comes from immuneACCESS by way of TCRdb, which keeps in-frame sequences with V and J called. Part of the clones is missing from these tables; in studies checked, under half for an unresolved V gene and the rest for unknown reasons. From that table come the V and J calls and clone size; the DNA was used to work out D and trimming. This sample gives fewer than 250,000 clones in total; approximately 85% of them show up just once. The top ten clonotypes cover approximately 5.5% of the sample.

One collaborating source in Seattle enrolled patients during active infection and followed them longitudinally through the course of disease. Each collaborating institution followed its own protocols to collect whole blood in K2EDTA tubes. Collaborator samples were shipped for TCRbeta analysis as frozen whole blood, isolated PBMCs, or DNA extracted from either sample type. Inclusive of the bounding cysteine and phenylalanine, the CDR3 is 14 residues long. The kept DNA is CDR3 alone, 42 bases in frame from the first base. Here V drops 3 bases and J drops 5 bases, and the junction holds 3 bases not matched to any gene. CDR1 and CDR2, per the germline V gene, are MDHEN and SYDVKM. Study-wide findings and limitations: The quantity of clinical and demographic metadata differed by source and by participant and was supplied without curation.

Sequencing used peripheral blood. This chain joins TRBV28 to TRBJ2-5; TRBD1 matches 10 bases in the middle. The clonotype originates from a woman aged 80 or over with COVID-19, enrolled during active disease. The CDR3 region: CASSLTGGGETQYF. At the DNA level, the sequence is TGTGCCAGCAGTTTGACAGGGGGCGGGGAGACCCAGTACTTC.